The 4 T cell receptor beta chains below were found in one sample sequenced in a study of OX40 agonist ivuxolimab in advanced cancers. Profiled with immunoSEQ multiplex PCR; TCRdb holds only in-frame clones, not every one. The sample includes 80,000 to 95,000 clones, around 84% of them seen just once. This sample comprised CD4+ or CD8+ T cells sorted from blood, obtained in a trial of the OX40 agonist ivuxolimab. These receptors were collected from an adult with an advanced solid tumor such as melanoma, head and neck, liver or kidney cancer.

This clone was observed a single time. The chain combines TRBV28 with TRBJ1-1; 7 bases are shared with TRBD1. This CDR3 is built from 15 residues. Looked up from germline, CDR1 is MDHEN and CDR2 is SYDVKM. V lost 3 bases to trimming and J lost 6 bases; unmatched junction nucleotides: 10. The CDR3 region has the DNA TGTGCCAGCAGTTTCGTAGGGGGCAGGGGATCTGAAGCTTTCTTT. Residues: CASSFVGGRGSEAFF. The full variable domain, rest sourced from reference TRBV28 and TRBJ1-1, is DVKVTQSSRYLVKRTGEKVFLECVQDMDHENMFWYRQDPGLGLRLIYFSYDVKMKEKGDIPEGYSVSREKKERFSLILESASTNQTSMYLCASSFVGGRGSEAFFGQGTRLTVV.

The gene calls are TRBV5-1 and TRBJ1-1; possibly TRBD1 for D (5 bases). This CDR3 spans 15 amino acids. V shed 3 bases and J shed 3 bases, with 15 bases lying between them. Per germline, CDR1 SGHRS and CDR2 YFSETQ. This CDR3 reads CASSSWGIGDTEAFF. CDR3 coding DNA: TGCGCCAGCAGCTCGTGGGGGATCGGCGACACTGAAGCTTTCTTT.

The chain joins TRBV2 to TRBJ1-1; 7 bases agree with TRBD1. Germline V CDR1 and CDR2: SNHLY, FYNNEI. With 1 base clipped from V and 4 bases from J, the junction kept 9 bases outside the gene matches. The CDR3 runs 16 residues. CDR3 amino acids: CASSEVAGGMLTEAFF. CDR3 DNA: TGTGCCAGCAGTGAAGTGGCAGGGGGTATGCTCACTGAAGCTTTCTTT. The full variable domain, its missing parts supplied by reference TRBV2 and TRBJ1-1, is EPEVTQTPSHQVTQMGQEVILRCVPISNHLYFYWYRQILGQKVEFLVSFYNNEISEKSEIFDDQFSVERPDGSNFTLKIRSTKLEDSAMYFCASSEVAGGMLTEAFFGQGTRLTVV.

The rearrangement uses TRBV28 and TRBJ1-6, with 10 nucleotides matching TRBD1. Unmatched junction bases numbered 7, after V lost 7 bases and J lost 10 bases. Germline V lookup: CDR1 MDHEN, CDR2 SYDVKM. CDR3 length: 14 residues. The DNA of the CDR3 is TGTGCCAGCACCTCGGGGACAGGGGAATCACCCCTCCACTTT. It translates to CASTSGTGESPLHF.